These 8 T cell receptor beta chains originate from one sample sequenced in a study of Tregs in tolerant kidney transplant recipients. Recipients received nonmyeloablative bone marrow transplants from related graft donors, with transient mixed chimerism. The repertoire was sequenced with immunoSEQ multiplex PCR; TCRdb's copy has only in-frame clones and lacks some. Seen in this sample are approximately 5,800 clones; the ten most common clones hold 30% to 40%. The starting material was CD8+ T cells from blood (PBMCs), obtained 12 months after the transplant. Every receptor here comes from a human patient who received a combined kidney and bone marrow transplant. Some T cells may be supplied by the graft donor.

Notes on this clone: The CDR3 end is not reached by the read, which stops 3 residues before it; the germline J gene fills it in. V and J are TRBV11-3 and TRBJ2-1; 7 nucleotides line up with TRBD2. Germline loops: CDR1 SGHNT, CDR2 YENEEA. The CDR3 extends over 14 amino acids. V shed 3 bases and J 6 bases; nucleotides not matched to a gene: 5. The DNA read from the CDR3 is TGTGCCAGCAGCTTGGCGGGAGTTGTCAATGAG. Its translation is CASSLAGVVNE. The whole CDR3 reads CASSLAGVVNEQFF.

With respect to this clone: The DNA ends 3 residues before the CDR3 does, and the rest of the CDR3 is filled in from the germline J gene. The chain carries TRBV19 and TRBJ2-3, with TRBD2 matching over 8 bases. The germline V gene encodes CDR1 LNHDA and CDR2 SQIVND (reference sequence). Unmatched junction bases numbered 6, after V lost 4 bases and J lost 3 bases. The CDR3 sequence is 15 residues long. CDR3 DNA (partial): TGTGCCAGTAGTACTGGACTAGCTAGGACAGATACG. Protein: CASSTGLARTDT. The whole CDR3 protein is CASSTGLARTDTQYF.

To note about this clone: With the read ending 3 residues before the CDR3 end, the germline J gene is used to fill in that end. The gene calls are TRBV4-1 and TRBJ2-1, with a weak D call TRBD2 (5 bases). This CDR3 has 15 residues. Germline V gene lookup returns CDR1 MGHRA and CDR2 YSYEKL. Trimming stripped 5 bases from V and 0 bases from J, with 11 bases between. The covered CDR3 bases are TGCGCCAGCAGCAGTACTAGTGTCTCCTACAATGAG. Translated: CASSSTSVSYNE. The full CDR3 sequence reads CASSSTSVSYNEQFF.

Turning to this clone: The read ends 3 residues before the CDR3 terminus; that terminus is restored from the germline J gene. The V and J genes are TRBV10-3 and TRBJ2-1, with 9 nucleotides matching TRBD2. CDR1 ENHRY and CDR2 SYGVKD come from the germline V gene. V lost 5 bases to trimming and J lost 7 bases; unmatched junction nucleotides: 15. The CDR3 totals 17 residues. CDR3 DNA (partial): TGTGCCATCAGTCCCACATACCTTAGCGGGAGTGAAAATGAG. Translation gives CAISPTYLSGSENE. In full, the CDR3 reads CAISPTYLSGSENEQFF.

Note on this clone: The read falls 3 residues short of the CDR3 end, and the missing part is taken from the germline J gene. The chain couples TRBV2 to TRBJ2-4, with 7 bases aligning to TRBD1. V shed 2 bases and J 7 bases; nucleotides not matched to a gene: 8. The CDR3 sequence is 15 residues long. Per the germline V gene, CDR1 is SNHLY and CDR2 is FYNNEI. The covered CDR3 bases are TGTGCCAGCAGTGAACCCCCAGGGGGTTTGAACATT. Translated: CASSEPPGGLNI. The full CDR3 is CASSEPPGGLNIQYF.

Remarks on this clone: The read ends 3 residues shy of where the CDR3 ends; the end is completed using the germline J gene. The chain combines TRBV19 with TRBJ2-7; 9 positions match TRBD2. V lost 1 base to trimming and J lost 0 bases; unmatched junction nucleotides: 1. This CDR3 comprises 15 residues. The germline gives CDR1 LNHDA, CDR2 SQIVND (reference sequence). The sequenced CDR3 bases are TGTGCCAGTAGTATAGGTAGCGGGAGCTCCTACGAG. Its protein product is CASSIGSGSSYE. The whole CDR3 sequence is CASSIGSGSSYEQYF. The full variable domain, with the rest looked up from reference TRBV19 and TRBJ2-7, is DGGITQSPKYLFRKEGQNVTLSCEQNLNHDAMYWYRQDPGQGLRLIYYSQIVNDFQKGDIAEGYSVSREKKESFPLTVTSAQKNPTAFYLCASSIGSGSSYEQYFGPGTRLTVT.

A remark on this clone: The CDR3 end lies 3 residues beyond the end of the read and is filled in from the germline J gene. This sequence joins TRBV4-1 and TRBJ2-3, with D hard to call. Between the trimmed V and J ends, which lost 4 bases and 0 bases, there was a span of 8 bases. Germline CDR1 is MGHRA and CDR2 is YSYEKL. This CDR3 region has 14 residues. The DNA read from the CDR3 is TGCGCCAGCAGCCGAAGCCTTAGCACAGATACG. Its protein is CASSRSLSTDT. The whole CDR3 region reads CASSRSLSTDTQYF.

Remarks on this clone: Read sequence stops 3 residues before the CDR3 end, and the germline J gene provides the missing end. The chain recombines TRBV20-1 with TRBJ2-1, with TRBD1 matching over 9 bases. The CDR3 runs to 13 residues. CDR1 is DFQATT, CDR2 SNEGSKA, per germline (reference sequence). Trimming took 8 bases from V and 9 from J; bases not matched to a gene: 11. The CDR3 region is CSSDTGGAFEQFF. CDR3 DNA (partial): TGCAGTTCGGATACAGGGGGCGCTTTTGAG.